This T cell receptor beta chain is from a study of T-cell memory formation after mild COVID-19. This CDR3 is built from 17 residues. CDR1 SEHNR and CDR2 FQNEAQ come from the germline V gene (reference sequence). The V and J ends lost 4 bases and 4 bases, in that order; junction bases with no gene match: 14. TCRdb fed the 5' RACE reads into MiXCR, producing one record per CDR3 protein. The repertoire has about 400,000 distinct CDR3 sequences, about 22% of them found once; the top ten carry around 14%. This sequence was found in an adult woman who had mild COVID-19 (a few samples of this study predate the infection). Cell type and time point are not known. This chain links TRBV7-9 with TRBJ1-2; TRBD1 agrees at 8 bases. Sequencing used PBMCs or a T cell subset sorted from them (not recorded which). This chain's CDR3 is CASSSSWGTGSGYGYTF. Here the CDR3 DNA reads TGTGCCAGCAGCTCTAGCTGGGGGACAGGTTCCGGCTATGGCTACACCTTC.